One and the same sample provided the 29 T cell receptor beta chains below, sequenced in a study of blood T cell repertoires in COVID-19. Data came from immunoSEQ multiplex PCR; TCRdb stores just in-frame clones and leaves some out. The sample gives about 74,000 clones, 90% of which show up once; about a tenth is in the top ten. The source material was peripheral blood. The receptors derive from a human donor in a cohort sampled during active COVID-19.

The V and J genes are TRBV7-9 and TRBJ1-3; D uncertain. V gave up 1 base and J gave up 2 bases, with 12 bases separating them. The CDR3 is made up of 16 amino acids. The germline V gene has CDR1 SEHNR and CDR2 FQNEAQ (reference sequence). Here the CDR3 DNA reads TGTGCCAGCAGCTTAGATTTGGGCCTCGCTGGAAACACCATATATTTT. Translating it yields CASSLDLGLAGNTIYF.

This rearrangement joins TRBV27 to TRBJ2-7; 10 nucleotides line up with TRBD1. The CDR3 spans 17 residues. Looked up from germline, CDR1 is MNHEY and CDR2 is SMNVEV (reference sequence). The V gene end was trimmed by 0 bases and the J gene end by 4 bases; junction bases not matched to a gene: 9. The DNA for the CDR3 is TGTGCCAGCAGTTTATCGTGGCGAGGGACAGGGGTATACGAGCAGTACTTC. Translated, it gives CASSLSWRGTGVYEQYF.

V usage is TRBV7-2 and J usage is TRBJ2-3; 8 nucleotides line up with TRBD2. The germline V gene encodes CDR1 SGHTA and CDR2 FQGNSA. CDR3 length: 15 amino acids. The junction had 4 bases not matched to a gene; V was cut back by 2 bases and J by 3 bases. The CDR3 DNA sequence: TGTGCCAGCAGCTTAAGCGGGAGAGGGACAGATACGCAGTATTTT. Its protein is CASSLSGRGTDTQYF.

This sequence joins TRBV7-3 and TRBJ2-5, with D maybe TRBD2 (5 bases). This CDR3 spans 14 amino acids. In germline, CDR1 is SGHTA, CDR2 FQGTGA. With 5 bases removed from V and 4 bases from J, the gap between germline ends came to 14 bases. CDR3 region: CASSPTGVGETQYF. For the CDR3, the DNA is TGTGCCAGCAGCCCAACCGGGGTAGGAGAGACCCAGTACTTC.

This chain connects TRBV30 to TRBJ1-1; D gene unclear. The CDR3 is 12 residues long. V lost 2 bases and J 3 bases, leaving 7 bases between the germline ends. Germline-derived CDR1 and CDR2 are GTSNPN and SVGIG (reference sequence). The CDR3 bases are TGTGCCTGGAGTCGCACAGACACTGAAGCTTTCTTT. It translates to CAWSRTDTEAFF.

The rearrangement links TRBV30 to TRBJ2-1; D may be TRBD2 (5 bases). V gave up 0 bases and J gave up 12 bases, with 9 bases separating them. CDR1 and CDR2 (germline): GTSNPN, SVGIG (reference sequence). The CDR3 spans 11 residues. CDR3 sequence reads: CAWSVSGPQFF. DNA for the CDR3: TGTGCCTGGAGTGTAAGCGGACCGCAGTTCTTC. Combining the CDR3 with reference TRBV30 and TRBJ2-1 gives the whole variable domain SQTIHQWPATLVQPVGSPLSLECTVEGTSNPNLYWYRQAAGRGLQLLFYSVGIGQISSEVPQNLSASRPQDRQFILSSKKLLLSDSGFYLCAWSVSGPQFFGPGTRLTVL.

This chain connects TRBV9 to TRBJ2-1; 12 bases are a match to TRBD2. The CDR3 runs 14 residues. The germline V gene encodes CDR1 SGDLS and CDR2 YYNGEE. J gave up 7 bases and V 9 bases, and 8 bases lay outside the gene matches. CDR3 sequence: CATATSGSGNEQFF. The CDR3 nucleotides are TGTGCCACCGCGACTAGCGGGAGTGGGAATGAGCAGTTCTTC.

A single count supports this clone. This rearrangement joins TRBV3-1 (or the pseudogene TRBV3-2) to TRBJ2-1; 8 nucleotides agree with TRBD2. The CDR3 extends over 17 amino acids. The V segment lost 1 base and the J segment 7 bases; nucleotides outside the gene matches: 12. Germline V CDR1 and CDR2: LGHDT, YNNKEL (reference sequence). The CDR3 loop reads CASSQAIGLAGHNEQFF. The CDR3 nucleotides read TGTGCCAGCAGCCAAGCTATCGGGCTAGCGGGCCATAATGAGCAGTTCTTC.

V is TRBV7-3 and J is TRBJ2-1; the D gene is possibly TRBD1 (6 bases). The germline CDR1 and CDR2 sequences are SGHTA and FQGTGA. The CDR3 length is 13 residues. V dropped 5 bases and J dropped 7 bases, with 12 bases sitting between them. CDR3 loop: CASSLQRGNEQFF. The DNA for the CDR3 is TGTGCCAGCAGCCTCCAAAGGGGGAATGAGCAGTTCTTC.

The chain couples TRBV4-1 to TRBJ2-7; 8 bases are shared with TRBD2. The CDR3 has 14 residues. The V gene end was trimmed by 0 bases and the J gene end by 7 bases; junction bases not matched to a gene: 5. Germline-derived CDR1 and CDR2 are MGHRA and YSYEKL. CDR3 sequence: CASSQDRVAGEQYF. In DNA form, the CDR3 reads TGCGCCAGCAGCCAAGATAGGGTAGCGGGGGAGCAGTACTTC.

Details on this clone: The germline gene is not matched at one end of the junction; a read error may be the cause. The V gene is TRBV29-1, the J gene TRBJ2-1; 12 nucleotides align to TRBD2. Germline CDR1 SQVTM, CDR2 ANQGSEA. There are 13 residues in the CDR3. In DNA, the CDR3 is TGCAGCGTTGAAGAAGGATCGGCTAGCGGGAGGGTCTTC. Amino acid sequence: CSVEEGSASGRVF.

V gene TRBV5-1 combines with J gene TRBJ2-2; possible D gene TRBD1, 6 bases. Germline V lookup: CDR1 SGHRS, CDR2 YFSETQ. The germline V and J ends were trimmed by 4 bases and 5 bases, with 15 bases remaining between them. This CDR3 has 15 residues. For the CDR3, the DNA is TGCGCCAGCAGCAAGGAAGGGGGTAGAACCGGGGAGCTGTTTTTT. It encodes CASSKEGGRTGELFF. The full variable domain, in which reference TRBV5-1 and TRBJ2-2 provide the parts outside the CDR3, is KAGVTQTPRYLIKTRGQQVTLSCSPISGHRSVSWYQQTPGQGLQFLFEYFSETQRNKGNFPGRFSGRQFSNSRSEMNVSTLELGDSALYLCASSKEGGRTGELFFGEGSRLTVL.

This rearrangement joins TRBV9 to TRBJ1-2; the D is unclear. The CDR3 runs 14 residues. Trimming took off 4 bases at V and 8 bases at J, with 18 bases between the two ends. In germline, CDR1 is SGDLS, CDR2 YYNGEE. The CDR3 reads CASSPIPPRGGYTF. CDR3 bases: TGTGCCAGCAGCCCCATCCCCCCGCGAGGGGGCTACACCTTC.

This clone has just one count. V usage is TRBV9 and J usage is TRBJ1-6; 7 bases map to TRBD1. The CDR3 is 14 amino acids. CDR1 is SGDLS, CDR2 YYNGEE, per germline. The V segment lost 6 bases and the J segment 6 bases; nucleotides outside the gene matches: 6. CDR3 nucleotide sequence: TGTGCCAGCAACATAGGGGACAGTAATTCACCCCTCCACTTT. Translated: CASNIGDSNSPLHF.

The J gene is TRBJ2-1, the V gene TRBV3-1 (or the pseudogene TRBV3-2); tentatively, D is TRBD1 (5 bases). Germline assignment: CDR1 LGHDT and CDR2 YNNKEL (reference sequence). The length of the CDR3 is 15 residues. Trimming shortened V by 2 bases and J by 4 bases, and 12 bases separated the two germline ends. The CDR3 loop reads CASSQRTKGYNEQFF. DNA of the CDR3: TGTGCCAGCAGCCAAAGGACCAAGGGGTACAATGAGCAGTTCTTC.

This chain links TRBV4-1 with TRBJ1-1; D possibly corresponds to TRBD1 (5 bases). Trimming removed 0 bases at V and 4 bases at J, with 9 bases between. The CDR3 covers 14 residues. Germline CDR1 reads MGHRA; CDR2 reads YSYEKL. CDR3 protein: CASSQDGGSTEAFF. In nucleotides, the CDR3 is TGCGCCAGCAGCCAAGATGGGGGGAGCACTGAAGCTTTCTTT.

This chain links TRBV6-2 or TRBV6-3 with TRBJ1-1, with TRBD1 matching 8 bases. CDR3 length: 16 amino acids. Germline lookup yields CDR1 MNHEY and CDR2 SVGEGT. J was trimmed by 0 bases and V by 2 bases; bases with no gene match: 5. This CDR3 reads CASSYPQGALNTEAFF. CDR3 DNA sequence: TGTGCCAGCAGTTACCCGCAGGGGGCCTTGAACACTGAAGCTTTCTTT.

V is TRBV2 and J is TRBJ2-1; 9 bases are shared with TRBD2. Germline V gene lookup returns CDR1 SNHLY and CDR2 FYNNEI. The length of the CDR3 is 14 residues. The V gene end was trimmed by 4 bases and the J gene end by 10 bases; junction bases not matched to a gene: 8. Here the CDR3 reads CASSVMAGGPEQFF. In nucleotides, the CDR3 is TGTGCCAGCAGTGTCATGGCGGGAGGGCCCGAGCAGTTCTTC.

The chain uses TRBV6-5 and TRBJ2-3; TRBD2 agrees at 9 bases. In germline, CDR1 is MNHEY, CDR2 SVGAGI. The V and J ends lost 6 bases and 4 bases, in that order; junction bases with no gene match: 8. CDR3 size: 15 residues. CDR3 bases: TGTGCCAGCAGCAAAAGCGGGAGGTTCGCAGATACGCAGTATTTT. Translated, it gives CASSKSGRFADTQYF.

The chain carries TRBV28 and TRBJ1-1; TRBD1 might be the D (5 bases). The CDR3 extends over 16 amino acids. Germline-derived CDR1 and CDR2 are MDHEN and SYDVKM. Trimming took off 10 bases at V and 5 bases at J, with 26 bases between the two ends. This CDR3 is CATRRGDLPLGTEAFF. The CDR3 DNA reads TGTGCCACGAGGCGGGGCGATCTACCCCTGGGGACTGAAGCTTTCTTT.

CDR3 nucleotide sequence: TGCGCCAGCAGAACGGGGCAAGAGACCCAGTACTTC. It yields the protein CASRTGQETQYF. The chain joins TRBV10-2 to TRBJ2-5; D may be TRBD2 (5 bases). Trimming took off 6 bases at V and 2 bases at J, with 7 bases between the two ends. This CDR3 has 12 amino acids. Germline V gene sequence: CDR1 WSHSY, CDR2 SAAADI.

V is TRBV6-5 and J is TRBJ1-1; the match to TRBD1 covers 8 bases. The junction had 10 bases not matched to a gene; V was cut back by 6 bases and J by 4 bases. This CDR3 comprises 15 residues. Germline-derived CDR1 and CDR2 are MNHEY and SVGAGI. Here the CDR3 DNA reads TGTGCCAGCAGACTACGGCAGGGGGCGGCCACTGAAGCTTTCTTT. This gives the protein CASRLRQGAATEAFF.

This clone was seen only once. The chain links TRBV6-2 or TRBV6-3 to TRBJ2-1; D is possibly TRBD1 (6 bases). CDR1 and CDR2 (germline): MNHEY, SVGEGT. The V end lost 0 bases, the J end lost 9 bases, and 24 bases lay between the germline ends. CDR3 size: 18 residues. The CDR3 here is CASSYSRVRGIKNPEQFF. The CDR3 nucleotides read TGTGCCAGCAGTTACTCTCGAGTCAGGGGTATTAAGAACCCTGAGCAGTTCTTC.

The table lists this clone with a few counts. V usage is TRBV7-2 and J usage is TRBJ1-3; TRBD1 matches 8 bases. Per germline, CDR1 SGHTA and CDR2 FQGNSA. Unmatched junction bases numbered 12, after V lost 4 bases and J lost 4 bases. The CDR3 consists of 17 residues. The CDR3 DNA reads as TGTGCCAGCAGCTCCCGGACAGGGCCTCTGGAGGGAAACACCATATATTTT. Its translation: CASSSRTGPLEGNTIYF.

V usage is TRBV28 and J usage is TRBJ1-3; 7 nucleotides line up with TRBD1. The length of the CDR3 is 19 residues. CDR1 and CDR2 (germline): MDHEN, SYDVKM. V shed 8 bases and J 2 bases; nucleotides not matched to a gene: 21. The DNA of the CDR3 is TGTGCCAGCCCCTTCAAGGGATATCCGAACGACAGGGCTGGAAACACCATATATTTT. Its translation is CASPFKGYPNDRAGNTIYF.

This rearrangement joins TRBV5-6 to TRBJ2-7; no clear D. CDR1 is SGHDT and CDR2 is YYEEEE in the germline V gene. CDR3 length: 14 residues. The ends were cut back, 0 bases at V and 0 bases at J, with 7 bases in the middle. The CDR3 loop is CASSLDASSYEQYF. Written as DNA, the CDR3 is TGTGCCAGCAGCTTGGATGCGAGCTCCTACGAGCAGTACTTC.

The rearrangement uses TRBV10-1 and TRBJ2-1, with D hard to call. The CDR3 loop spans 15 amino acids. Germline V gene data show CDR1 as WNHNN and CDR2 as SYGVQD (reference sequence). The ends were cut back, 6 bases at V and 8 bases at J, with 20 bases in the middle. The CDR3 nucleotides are TGCGCCAGCAGGCTTAACTATATGGAGCCTCATGAGCAGTTCTTC. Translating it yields CASRLNYMEPHEQFF.

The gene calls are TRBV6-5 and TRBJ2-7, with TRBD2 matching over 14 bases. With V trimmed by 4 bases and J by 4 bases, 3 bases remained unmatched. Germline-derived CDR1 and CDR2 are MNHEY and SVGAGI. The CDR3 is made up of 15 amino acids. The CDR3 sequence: CASSSGTSGRYEQYF. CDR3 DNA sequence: TGTGCCAGCAGTTCAGGGACTAGCGGGAGATACGAGCAGTACTTC.

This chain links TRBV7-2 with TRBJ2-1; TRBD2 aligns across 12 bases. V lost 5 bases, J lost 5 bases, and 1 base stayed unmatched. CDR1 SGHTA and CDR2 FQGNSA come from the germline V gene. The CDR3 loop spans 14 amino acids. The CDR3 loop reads CASSRTSGNNEQFF. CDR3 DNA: TGTGCCAGCAGCCGGACTAGCGGGAACAATGAGCAGTTCTTC. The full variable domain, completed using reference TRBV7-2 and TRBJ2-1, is GAGVSQSPSNKVTEKGKDVELRCDPISGHTALYWYRQSLGQGLEFLIYFQGNSAPDKSGLPSDRFSAERTGGSVSTLTIQRTQQEDSAVYLCASSRTSGNNEQFFGPGTRLTVL.